The rows below give T cell receptor beta chains drawn from one sample of a study of response to subunit inactivated influenza vaccine. TCRdb used MiXCR to reprocess the RT-PCR reads, holding one entry per CDR3 protein. The sample has approximately 680,000 distinct CDR3 sequences; less than 20% are singletons. This sample comprised PBMCs from blood, obtained roughly 12 days after vaccination. The source is a man between 45 and 60 years old who received an inactivated influenza vaccine. The CDR3 runs from the conserved cysteine through the conserved F or W. The D gene is left open where the match is weak. Clone size is not always given. Where it is, it says once, few, many or a class for expanded clones.

few,TRBV7-2,NA,TRBJ2-7,TGTGCCAGCAGCTTCCCTGCGGCAAGCTACGAGCAGTACTTC,CASSFPAASYEQYF
NA,TRBV12-3/TRBV12-4,TRBD1,TRBJ1-2,TGTGCCAGCAACCCGACAGGGACACTCTATGGCTACACCTTC,CASNPTGTLYGYTF
few,TRBV20-1,TRBD1,TRBJ2-7,TGCAGTGCTAGAGGTTTGCCAGGGGGCTACGAGCAGTACTTC,CSARGLPGGYEQYF
few,TRBV12-3/TRBV12-4,TRBD2,TRBJ2-2,TGTGCCAGCAGTTCCGTCGGACTAGCGGATAGACTCGACGGGGAGCTGTTTTTT,CASSSVGLADRLDGELFF
NA,TRBV6-2/TRBV6-3,NA,TRBJ2-7,TGTGCCAGCAGTCAAATAGAAACGGGCTACGAGCAGTACTTC,CASSQIETGYEQYF
few,TRBV12-3/TRBV12-4,TRBD2,TRBJ2-1,TGTGCCAGCAGTTTTGATGCTAGCGGGAGGTACTCCTACAATGAGCAGTTCTTC,CASSFDASGRYSYNEQFF
once,TRBV4-3,TRBD1,TRBJ2-1,TGCGCCAGCAGCCAAGACGGGACAGGGGTCGTCGAGCAGTTCTTC,CASSQDGTGVVEQFF
few,TRBV6-1,NA,TRBJ2-7,TGTGCCAGCATCGACGGAGCCTCCTACGAGCAGTACTTC,CASIDGASYEQYF
NA,TRBV5-1,NA,TRBJ1-2,TGCGCCAGCAGGGGGACACCCGTTTCGGATGGCTACACCTTC,CASRGTPVSDGYTF
few,TRBV20-1,TRBD2,TRBJ2-7,TGCAGTGTTCAGCGGGGGAGGGCCTACGAGCAGTACTTC,CSVQRGRAYEQYF
NA,TRBV6-6,NA,TRBJ1-1,TGTGCCAGCAGTCTGACAGAAATCACTGAAGCTTTCTTT,CASSLTEITEAFF